What follows describes a single T cell receptor (beta chain). This clone was picked up a small number of times. Its antigen is currently not known. No quality values exist for individual bases; no much larger clone is one base distant. This sample is part of a study of blood T cell repertoires in COVID-19 (dated by TCRdb to about 2020). Some background on the complete study: The collaborator samples originated in the United States, Italy and Spain and spanned the acute and convalescent phases of COVID-19. The material from the prospective study consisted of cDNA or gDNA derived from T cells, B-cell-depleted T cells, or PBMCs. Deeply sampled blood TCRbeta repertoires from subjects exposed to, actively infected with, or recovered from COVID-19 were included in the dataset. The repertoires were made available in a free public database intended to serve as a resource for research on the immune response to SARS-CoV-2. The samples were drawn from the first 160 participants of the ongoing ImmuneRACE study and from 950 to 1,500 subjects provided by 6 global collaborators. The sample metadata nearly always contained a de-identified subject ID, COVID-19 status, age in years and sex. HLA class I and class II types, where available, came from metadata supplied by the sample provider rather than from assay-based typing.

Overall study results and their limits: Clinical and demographic metadata were provided uncurated, with the amount varying by source and participant.

The germline V and J ends show losses of 7 bases and 1 base respectively, and no gene match explains 9 bases of the junction. The CDR3 measures 14 amino acids from cysteine to phenylalanine. Only the CDR3 DNA stays, 42 bases, in frame from base 1. CDR1 and CDR2 are drawn from the germline V gene: SQVTM, ANQGSEA. TCRbeta CDR3 regions were amplified from genomic DNA by means of the immunoSEQ Assay, a bias-controlled multiplex PCR. The study's own analysis went as follows. The number of nucleated cells in each sample was estimated from the amplification of reference gene primers within the assay. To quantify the absolute abundance of each unique TCRbeta CDR3 rearrangement, sequence reads were collapsed and filtered. For each sample, productive Simpson clonality was calculated as the square root of Simpson's diversity index over productive rearrangements. Entries here come from immuneACCESS through TCRdb and include only in-frame sequences with V and J called. Some clones fail to appear in such tables; in the studies checked, an unresolved V gene covers under half of the shortfall, and the cause of the remainder is unknown. That table gives V, J and clone size, and the DNA gave D and trimming. The sample includes around 110,000 clones, with approximately 87% observed a single time. The ten biggest clones cover 2% to 2.5% of the sample.

Collaborating institutions collected whole blood in K2EDTA tubes following their own protocols. For TCRbeta analysis, collaborator samples were shipped as frozen whole blood, as isolated PBMCs, or as DNA extracted from either sample type. The TCR was taken from a man aged 25-40 years with acute or convalescent COVID-19. Input material: peripheral blood. The chain was built from TRBV29-1 and TRBJ1-1; TRBD1 fits 7 bases in the junction. The DNA sequence is as follows: TGCAGCGCCGCAGTGGGGACAGCGAACACTGAAGCTTTCTTT. Translated, this gives CSAAVGTANTEAFF.